This T cell receptor beta chain was found in a study of tumor-infiltrating lymphocytes in primary liver carcinoma (dated by TCRdb to about 2017). With regard to the full study: Of the five patients, three men and two women aged 30 to 69 years, four had hepatocellular carcinoma and one had combined HCC and intrahepatic cholangiocarcinoma. A total of 35 specimens from 5 patients went through TCRbeta repertoire sequencing, namely 25 tumor regions, 5 adjacent noncancerous liver tissues and 5 peripheral blood samples. To link TCRbeta repertoire diversity with the local molecular phenotype, the 25 or so tumor region samples were profiled using Agilent mRNA microarrays. Across five regions of each liver tumor, along with adjacent normal tissue and blood, the study brought together TCRbeta repertoire sequencing, expression microarrays and whole-exome sequencing. The five patients had tumors staged T1-T3 N0M0, with maximum diameters ranging from roughly 4 to 10 cm. Each sample produced about 3.5 to 8 million productive TCRbeta reads, and read depth showed no significant difference between tissue types. Technical replicate repertoires showed high reproducibility, with mean shared-clone rates about 0.86 and correlation coefficients above 0.95. Results and caveats for the whole study, not just this receptor: Because only the TCR beta chain was sequenced and unpaired alpha chains were not captured, true repertoire diversity is likely underestimated. A significantly larger repertoire fraction was made up by the top 250 clones in tumors than in blood (p = 0.039). Only roughly 7-24% of top clones appeared in all five regions of a tumor, which suggests that tumor-infiltrating T cells are spatially heterogeneous. With just four or five patients in the study, the authors point out that the findings should be validated in a larger study. Consistent with antigen-driven expansion, pairs of tumor regions showed higher repertoire overlap (mean roughly 36%) than either tumor-adjacent pairs (around 17%) or tumor-blood pairs (about 15%). Because the samples were bulk and unsorted, CD4+ and CD8+ T cell repertoires could not be compared.

Total RNA and DNA were co-extracted from about 20-30 mg of bulk tissue with the AllPrep DNA/RNA mini kit, without cell sorting. Between late 2015 and March 2016, a handful of patients in China with histopathologically diagnosed primary liver carcinoma had their tumors surgically resected. Patients had chronic HBV infection and were treatment-naive at sampling. Each tumor was sampled at five spatially separated regions: the tumor centre plus the superior, inferior, left-lateral and right-lateral poles. Histology showed that every tumor sample contained more than 90% viable tumor cells. Pieces of fresh tumor and adjacent tissue were cut in half, with one half kept in RNAlater at -80 degrees C and the other half sent for histology. Trimming takes 7 bases from V and 10 bases from J, and the germline ends sit 16 bases apart. The CDR3 starts with the cysteine, ends with the phenylalanine, and has 13 residues. The sequence is cut down to CDR3 DNA, 39 bases in frame from base 1. For CDR1 and CDR2, the germline V gene lists SGHDN and FVKESK.

A constant-region primer and ProtoScript II reverse transcriptase were used to reverse-transcribe TCRbeta-specific cDNA from about 0.55 ug total RNA. TCRbeta libraries were built with three nested multiplex PCR rounds, a slightly modified ARM-PCR procedure. Each of the first two PCR rounds ran for 10 cycles and used multiplex TRBV1-TRBV30 forward primers together with a Cbeta reverse primer. Sample barcodes and Illumina adapters were added in a final 25-cycle PCR using Deep VentR polymerase. Before sequencing, amplicons between 200 and 500 bp were purified from gel using a QIAquick gel extraction kit. TCRbeta amplicons were sequenced on an Illumina HiSeq 2500 with 250-bp paired-end reads. Concerning the study's data processing: Trimmomatic v0.33 was used to quality-trim the reads, and FLASH v1.2.11 was used to merge paired reads so that full CDR3 sequences could be recovered. V, D and J germline segments were assigned to the rearranged TCRbeta sequences by MiGEC v1.2.1b. VDJtools v1.0.0 computed clonotype statistics and Shannon-Wiener diversity indices. Except for diversity analysis, only the 250 most abundant clonotypes of each sample were used in subsequent analyses to reduce sampling bias. TCRdb passed the public sequencing reads through fastp at Q25 and MiXCR, retaining productive beta sequences. Rows merge per CDR3 protein into single entries with the most common DNA and genes. The V and J calls follow TCRdb's processing rather than the paper's. Counted in this sample were tens of thousands of distinct CDR3 sequences; about three quarters of them appeared once. The ten largest clones take up approximately 20% of the sample.

This clonotype occurred many times. Its antigen is still unknown. Qualities for individual bases were not recorded, and no much larger clone is one base off. This sequence uses TRBV14 and TRBJ1-4; the D gene assignment is ambiguous. This sequence was found in a man aged 35 to 55 with primary liver carcinoma and hepatitis B virus infection. The sequenced sample consisted of liver tumor tissue from sampling region 2. Explained via the paper, the cell subset or site label denotes: tumor region T2, inferior pole. The DNA is as follows: TGTGCCAGCACCTACTCCTTCGAAGGAAAACTGTTTTTT. Its protein is CASTYSFEGKLFF. Extended through the reference TRBV14 and TRBJ1-4 proteins, this CDR3 yields the full variable domain: EAGVTQFPSHSVIEKGQTVTLRCDPISGHDNLYWYRRVMGKEIKFLLHFVKESKQDESGMPNNRFLAERTGGTYSTLKVQPAELEDSGVYFCASTYSFEGKLFFGSGTQLSVL.